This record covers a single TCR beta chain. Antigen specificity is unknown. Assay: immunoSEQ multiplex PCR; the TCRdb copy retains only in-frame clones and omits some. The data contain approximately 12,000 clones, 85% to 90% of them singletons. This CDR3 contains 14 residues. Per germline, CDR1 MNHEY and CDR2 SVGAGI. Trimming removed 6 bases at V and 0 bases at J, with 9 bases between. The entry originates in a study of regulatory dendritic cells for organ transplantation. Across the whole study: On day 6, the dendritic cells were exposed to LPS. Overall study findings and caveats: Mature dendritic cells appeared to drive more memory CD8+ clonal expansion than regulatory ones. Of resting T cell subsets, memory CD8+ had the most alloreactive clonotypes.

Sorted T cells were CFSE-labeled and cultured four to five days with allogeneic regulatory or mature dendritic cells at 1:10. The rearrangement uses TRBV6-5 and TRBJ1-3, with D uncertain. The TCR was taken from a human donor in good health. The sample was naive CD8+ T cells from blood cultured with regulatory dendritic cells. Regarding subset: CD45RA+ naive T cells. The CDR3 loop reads CASSDRNSGNTIYF. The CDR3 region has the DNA TGTGCCAGCAGCGACCGGAACTCTGGAAACACCATATATTTT.